This T cell receptor beta chain stems from a study of regulatory and conventional T cells in RAG deficiency. Produced via immunoSEQ multiplex PCR; TCRdb's table is partial and in-frame only. There are about 30,000 clones in the sample; 80% to 95% occur only once, and 0.82% lies in the top ten. Germline values: CDR1 SEHNR, CDR2 FQNEAQ (reference sequence). Trimming cost V 5 bases and J 4 bases, with 11 bases left between them. The CDR3 covers 13 residues. Blood CD4+ CD25-high CD127-low regulatory T cells supplied the genomic DNA template. A further study also used this sample, focusing on regulatory T cells. In that study: Primers: 52 TRBV forward and 13 TRBJ reverse.

Sequenced input: Tregs sorted from blood. The chain employs TRBV7-9 and TRBJ1-2; possible D gene TRBD1, 6 bases. This receptor was taken from a human donor in good health. CDR3 coding DNA: TGTGCCAGCAGCCTACAGGGTCTCTATGGCTACACCTTC. This codes for CASSLQGLYGYTF.